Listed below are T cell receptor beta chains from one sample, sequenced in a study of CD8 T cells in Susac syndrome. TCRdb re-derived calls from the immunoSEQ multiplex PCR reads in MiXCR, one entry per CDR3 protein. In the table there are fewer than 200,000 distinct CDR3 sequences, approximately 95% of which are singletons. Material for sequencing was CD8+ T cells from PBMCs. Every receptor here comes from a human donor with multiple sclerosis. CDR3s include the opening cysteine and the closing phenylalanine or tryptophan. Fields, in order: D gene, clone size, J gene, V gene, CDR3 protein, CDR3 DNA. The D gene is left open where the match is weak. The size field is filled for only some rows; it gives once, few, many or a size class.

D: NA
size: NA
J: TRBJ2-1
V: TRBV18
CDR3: CASFAEVYEQFF
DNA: TGTGCCAGCTTCGCCGAAGTCTATGAGCAGTTCTTC

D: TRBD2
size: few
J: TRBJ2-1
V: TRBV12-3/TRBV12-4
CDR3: CASSLGTSGYNEQFF
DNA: TGTGCCAGCAGTTTAGGGACTAGCGGTTACAATGAGCAGTTCTTC

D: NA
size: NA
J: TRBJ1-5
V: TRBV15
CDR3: CATSRADRRGNQPQHF
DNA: TGTGCCACCAGCAGAGCCGACAGGAGGGGCAATCAGCCCCAGCATTTT

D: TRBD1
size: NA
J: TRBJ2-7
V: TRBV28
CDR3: CASRPDRSKPDF
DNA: TGTGCCAGCCGCCCGGACAGGAGCAAACCTGACTTC

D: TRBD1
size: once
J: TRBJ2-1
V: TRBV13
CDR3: CASSFQGVADEQFF
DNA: TGTGCCAGCAGCTTCCAGGGGGTTGCGGATGAGCAGTTCTTC

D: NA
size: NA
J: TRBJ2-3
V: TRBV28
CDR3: CASSLEVDTQYF
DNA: TGTGCCAGCAGTTTAGAAGTGGATACGCAGTATTTT

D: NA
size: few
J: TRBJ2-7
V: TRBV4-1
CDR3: CASGDFEQYF
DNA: TGCGCCAGCGGCGACTTCGAGCAGTACTTC

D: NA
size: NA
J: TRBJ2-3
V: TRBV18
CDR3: CASSPPTTSPVPDTQYF
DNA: TGTGCCAGCTCACCACCGACAACTAGCCCCGTACCAGATACGCAGTATTTT

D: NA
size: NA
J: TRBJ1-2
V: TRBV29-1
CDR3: CSVEGGGHGYTF
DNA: TGCAGCGTTGAAGGGGGGGGCCATGGCTACACCTTC

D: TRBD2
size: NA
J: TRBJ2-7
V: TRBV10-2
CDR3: CASSRGDYEQYF
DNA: TGCGCCAGCAGTCGGGGGGACTACGAGCAGTACTTC

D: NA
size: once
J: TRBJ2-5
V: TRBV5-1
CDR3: CASSGSIAAPGETQYF
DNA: TGCGCCAGCAGCGGGAGTATCGCGGCTCCTGGCGAGACCCAGTACTTC

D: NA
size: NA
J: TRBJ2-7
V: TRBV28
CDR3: CASSLLDSYEQYF
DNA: TGTGCCAGCAGTTTACTCGACAGCTACGAGCAGTACTTC

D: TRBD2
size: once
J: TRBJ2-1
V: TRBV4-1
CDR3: CASSPTSGRADFYNEQFF
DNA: TGCGCCAGCAGCCCCACCAGCGGGAGGGCCGATTTCTACAATGAGCAGTTCTTC

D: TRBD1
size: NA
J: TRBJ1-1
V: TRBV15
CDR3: CATSKGQGPMNTEAFF
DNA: TGTGCCACCAGCAAGGGACAGGGTCCGATGAACACTGAAGCTTTCTTT

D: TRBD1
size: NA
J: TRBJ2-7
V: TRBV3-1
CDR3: CASSQGTGGVYEQYF
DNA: TGTGCCAGCAGCCAAGGCACAGGGGGAGTCTACGAGCAGTACTTC

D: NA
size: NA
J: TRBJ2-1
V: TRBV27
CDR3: CASSLALRNEQFF
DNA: TGTGCCAGCAGTTTAGCCTTACGCAATGAGCAGTTCTTC

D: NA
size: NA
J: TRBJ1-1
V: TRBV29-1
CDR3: CSAGTTEAFF
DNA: TGCAGCGCTGGGACAACCGAAGCTTTCTTT

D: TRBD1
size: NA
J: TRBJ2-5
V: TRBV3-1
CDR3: CASSSRQKGQETQYF
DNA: TGTGCCAGCAGCTCCCGTCAGAAGGGACAGGAGACCCAGTACTTC

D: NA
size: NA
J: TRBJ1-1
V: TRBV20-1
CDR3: CSASPPTARNTEAFF
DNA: TGCAGTGCTAGTCCCCCAACAGCCAGGAACACTGAAGCTTTCTTT

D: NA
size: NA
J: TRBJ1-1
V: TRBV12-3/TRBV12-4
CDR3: CASSLAVTEAFF
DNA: TGTGCCAGCAGCCTGGCGGTGACTGAAGCTTTCTTT

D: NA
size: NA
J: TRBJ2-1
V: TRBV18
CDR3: CASSPGQYNEQFF
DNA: TGTGCCAGCTCACCAGGACAGTACAATGAGCAGTTCTTC

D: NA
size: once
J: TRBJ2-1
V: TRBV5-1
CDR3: CASSSRDISPYNEQFF
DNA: TGCGCCAGCAGCTCCCGGGACATCTCTCCTTACAATGAGCAGTTCTTC

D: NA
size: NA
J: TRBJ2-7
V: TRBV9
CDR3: CASSVGADVSYEQYF
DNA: TGTGCCAGCAGCGTAGGGGCAGACGTGTCCTACGAGCAGTACTTC

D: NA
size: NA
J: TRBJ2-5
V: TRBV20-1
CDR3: CSGLDLHQETQYF
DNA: TGCAGTGGGCTCGATTTGCACCAAGAGACCCAGTACTTC

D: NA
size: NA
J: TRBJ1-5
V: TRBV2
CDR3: CASSAPPLTGNQPQHF
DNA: TGTGCCAGCAGTGCCCCGCCACTAACGGGCAATCAGCCCCAGCATTTT

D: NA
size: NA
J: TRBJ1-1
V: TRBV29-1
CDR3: CSVEWEMNTEAFF
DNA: TGCAGCGTTGAATGGGAAATGAACACTGAAGCTTTCTTT

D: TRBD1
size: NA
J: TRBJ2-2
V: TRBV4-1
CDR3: CASSRRTGTGELFF
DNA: TGCGCCAGCAGCCGCCGGACAGGGACCGGGGAGCTGTTTTTT

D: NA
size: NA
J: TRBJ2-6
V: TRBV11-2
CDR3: CASSYFLASGANVLTF
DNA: TGTGCCAGCAGCTATTTTTTGGCCTCTGGGGCCAACGTCCTGACTTTC

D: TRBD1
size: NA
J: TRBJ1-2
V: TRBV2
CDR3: CAREGQGVFGYTF
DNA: TGTGCCAGGGAGGGACAGGGAGTCTTCGGCTACACCTTC

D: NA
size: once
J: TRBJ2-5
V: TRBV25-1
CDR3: CASSEMAIEGTQYF
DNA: TGTGCCAGCAGTGAGATGGCAATTGAAGGGACCCAGTACTTC

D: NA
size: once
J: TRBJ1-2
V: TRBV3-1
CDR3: CASSQGQQGVYGYTF
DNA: TGTGCCAGCAGCCAGGGCCAACAGGGTGTCTATGGCTACACCTTC

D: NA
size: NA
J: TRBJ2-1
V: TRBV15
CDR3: CATSPRASSYNEQFF
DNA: TGTGCCACCAGCCCCCGAGCGTCCTCCTACAATGAGCAGTTCTTC

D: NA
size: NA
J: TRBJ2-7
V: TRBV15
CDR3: CATSNTVDYEQYF
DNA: TGTGCCACCAGTAATACAGTGGATTACGAGCAGTACTTC

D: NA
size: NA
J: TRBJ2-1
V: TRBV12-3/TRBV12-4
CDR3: CASSFRLHNEQFF
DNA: TGTGCCAGCAGTTTCCGACTGCACAATGAGCAGTTCTTC

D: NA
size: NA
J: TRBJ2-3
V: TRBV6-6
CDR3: CASSYLAGTDTQYF
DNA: TGTGCCAGCAGTTACTTGGCGGGAACAGATACGCAGTATTTT

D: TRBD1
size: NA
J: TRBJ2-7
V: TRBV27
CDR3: CASSSNIRDRYF
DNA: TGTGCCAGCAGTTCCAACATCCGGGACAGGTACTTC

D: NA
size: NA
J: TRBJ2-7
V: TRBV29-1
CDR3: CSVGRAGSEQYF
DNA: TGCAGCGTTGGCAGGGCGGGGTCCGAGCAGTACTTC

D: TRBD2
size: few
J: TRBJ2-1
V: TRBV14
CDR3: CASSQVAGAYNEQFF
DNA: TGTGCCAGCAGCCAAGTAGCGGGAGCCTACAATGAGCAGTTCTTC

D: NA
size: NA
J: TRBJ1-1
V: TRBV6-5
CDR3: CASSYSTGNTEAFF
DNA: TGTGCCAGCAGTTATTCGACAGGAAACACTGAAGCTTTCTTT

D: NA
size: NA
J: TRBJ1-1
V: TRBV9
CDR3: CASSKGMNTEAFF
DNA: TGTGCCAGCAGCAAGGGTATGAACACTGAAGCTTTCTTT

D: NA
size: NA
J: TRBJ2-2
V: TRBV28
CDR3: CASSLGVANTGELFF
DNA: TGTGCCAGCAGTTTAGGGGTAGCCAACACCGGGGAGCTGTTTTTT

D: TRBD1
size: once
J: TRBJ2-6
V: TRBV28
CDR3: CASSSYGTGPFSGANVLTF
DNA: TGTGCCAGCAGTTCATACGGGACAGGACCGTTCTCTGGGGCCAACGTCCTGACTTTC

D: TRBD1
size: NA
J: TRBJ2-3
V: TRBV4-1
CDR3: CASSQTVLDREWKNYTDTQYF
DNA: TGCGCCAGCAGCCAAACGGTTCTGGACAGGGAATGGAAAAACTACACAGATACGCAGTATTTT

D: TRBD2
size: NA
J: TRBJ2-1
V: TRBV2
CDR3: CASRGTSQFF
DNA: TGTGCCAGCAGAGGGACTAGCCAGTTCTTC

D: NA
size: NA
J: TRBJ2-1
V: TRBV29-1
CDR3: CSVEGGQYNEQFF
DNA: TGCAGCGTTGAGGGTGGCCAATACAATGAGCAGTTCTTC

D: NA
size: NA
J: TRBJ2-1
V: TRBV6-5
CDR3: CASGELDYNEQFF
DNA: TGTGCCAGCGGGGAACTAGATTACAATGAGCAGTTCTTC